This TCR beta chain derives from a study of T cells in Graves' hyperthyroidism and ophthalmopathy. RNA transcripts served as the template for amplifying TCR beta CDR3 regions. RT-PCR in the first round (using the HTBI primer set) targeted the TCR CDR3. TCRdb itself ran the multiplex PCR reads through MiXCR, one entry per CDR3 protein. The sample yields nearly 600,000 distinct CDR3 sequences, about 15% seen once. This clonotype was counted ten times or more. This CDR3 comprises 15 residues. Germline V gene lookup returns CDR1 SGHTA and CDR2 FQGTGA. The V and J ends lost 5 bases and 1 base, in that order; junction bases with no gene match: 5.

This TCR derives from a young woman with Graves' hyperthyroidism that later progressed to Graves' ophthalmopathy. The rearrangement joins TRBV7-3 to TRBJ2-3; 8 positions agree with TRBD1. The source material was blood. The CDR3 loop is CASSQTGQGTDTQYF. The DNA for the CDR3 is TGTGCCAGCAGCCAAACGGGACAGGGCACAGATACGCAGTATTTT.